This TCR beta chain was identified in a study of cytomegalovirus exposure and HLA in healthy donors. The PCR used 60 Vbeta and 13 Jbeta primers. The data were produced by immunoSEQ multiplex PCR, yet TCRdb's version contains in-frame clones alone and is incomplete. The sample lists 150,000 to 190,000 clones, approximately 86% occurring once. Per germline, CDR1 LNHNV and CDR2 YYDKDF (reference sequence). V lost 5 bases, J lost 7 bases, and 15 bases lay in between. This CDR3 region has 15 residues. This clone was observed a handful of times. This TCR derives from a woman aged 50 to 65 in good health and CMV-seropositive. The rearrangement links TRBV15 to TRBJ1-6, with D perhaps matching TRBD1 (6 bases). The sample consisted of PBMCs. CDR3 DNA: TGTGCCACCAGCGGGTCGGCAGGGGTCAATTCACCCCTCCACTTT. Translation: CATSGSAGVNSPLHF.